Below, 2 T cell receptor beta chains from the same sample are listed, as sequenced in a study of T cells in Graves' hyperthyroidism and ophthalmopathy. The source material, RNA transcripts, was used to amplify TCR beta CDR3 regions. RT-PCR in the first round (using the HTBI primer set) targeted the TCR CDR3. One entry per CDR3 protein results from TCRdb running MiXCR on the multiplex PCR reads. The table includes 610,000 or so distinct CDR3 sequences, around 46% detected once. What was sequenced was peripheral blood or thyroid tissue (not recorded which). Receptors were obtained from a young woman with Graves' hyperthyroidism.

Here the CDR3 DNA reads TGCGCCAGCAGCCCCACACCTTCTTGGAGTGAAAAACTGTTTTTT. It codes for CASSPTPSWSEKLFF. The J gene is TRBJ1-4, the V gene TRBV5-1, with D uncertain. Germline loops: CDR1 SGHRS, CDR2 YFSETQ. V was trimmed by 4 bases and J by 7 bases, leaving 17 bases between them. The CDR3 runs 15 residues.

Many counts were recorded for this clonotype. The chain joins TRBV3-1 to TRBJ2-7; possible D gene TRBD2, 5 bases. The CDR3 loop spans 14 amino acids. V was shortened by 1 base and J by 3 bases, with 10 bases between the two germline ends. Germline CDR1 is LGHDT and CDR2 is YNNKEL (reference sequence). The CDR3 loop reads CASSQGYSVYEQYF. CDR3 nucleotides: TGTGCCAGCAGCCAAGGTTATAGCGTCTACGAGCAGTACTTC.